This note documents a single T cell receptor beta chain sequence. Antigen: not known. This record comes from a study of cytomegalovirus exposure and HLA in healthy donors. Study observations and caveats: Most TCR sequences were seen very rarely across donors, but some public TCRs occurred in many. A list of around 150 TCR beta chains associated with cytomegalovirus was given.

In the PCR, 60 Vbeta and 13 Jbeta primers were used. The table came from immunoSEQ multiplex PCR; TCRdb's copy has only in-frame clones and leaves some out. The sample holds approximately 180,000 clones; 60% to 80% are singletons and the top ten take almost 6.5%. Material: PBMCs. This receptor was taken from a middle-aged man in good health and CMV-seropositive.

The chain's CDR3 is CSVALREGVEQYF. CDR3 bases: TGCAGCGTTGCTTTGCGGGAGGGCGTGGAGCAGTACTTC. The chain couples TRBV29-1 to TRBJ2-7; TRBD2 agrees at 9 bases. Trimming removed 4 bases from V and 7 bases from J; junction bases left unmatched: 8. Per the germline V gene, CDR1 is SQVTM and CDR2 is ANQGSEA. The CDR3 consists of 13 residues.